These 19 T cell receptor beta chains were sequenced from one sample in a study of T cells after yellow fever vaccination. Each CDR3 protein gets one entry after TCRdb re-called the 5' RACE reads with MiXCR. The sample yields about 550,000 distinct CDR3 sequences, approximately 21% seen once. This material consisted of PBMCs, taken 15 days after the yellow fever booster vaccination. These receptors were collected from a young man who received the YFV17D yellow fever vaccine.

This sequence joins TRBV10-2 and TRBJ2-1; D may be TRBD1 or TRBD2 (5 bases each). The V and J ends lost 8 bases and 3 bases respectively, with 11 bases between them. Looked up from germline, CDR1 is WSHSY and CDR2 is SAAADI. The CDR3 has 13 residues. CDR3 sequence: CASRDPSYNEQFF. The DNA for the CDR3 is TGCGCCAGCCGGGACCCAAGCTACAATGAGCAGTTCTTC.

This clonotype was detected only a few times. The chain recombines TRBV15 with TRBJ2-1, with D hard to call. The CDR3 is 16 amino acids. The ends were cut back, 4 bases at V and 0 bases at J, with 13 bases in the middle. The germline V gene encodes CDR1 LNHNV and CDR2 YYDKDF (reference sequence). CDR3 nucleotides: TGTGCCACCAGCATAAAACGGGCGGACTCCTACAATGAGCAGTTCTTC. This sequence encodes CATSIKRADSYNEQFF.

This clonotype has just a few counts. The chain joins TRBV10-3 to TRBJ2-7; D not resolved. The CDR3 has 11 residues. Deletions cut 3 bases from V and 3 bases from J, with 3 bases between. Per germline, CDR1 ENHRY and CDR2 SYGVKD. CDR3 sequence: CAISDSYEQYF. CDR3 DNA sequence: TGTGCCATCAGTGACAGCTACGAGCAGTACTTC.

This chain connects TRBV20-1 to TRBJ2-7, with D perhaps TRBD2 (6 bases). Per germline, CDR1 DFQATT and CDR2 SNEGSKA (reference sequence). V lost 1 base and J 4 bases, leaving 14 bases between the germline ends. This CDR3 is built from 14 residues. The CDR3, as DNA: TGCAGTGCTAGAGGTCGGGAGTCACTGTACGAGCAGTACTTC. It yields the protein CSARGRESLYEQYF.

The V and J genes are TRBV7-8 and TRBJ2-5; the D is unclear. From germline, CDR1 is SGHVS and CDR2 FQNEAQ. The CDR3 totals 13 residues. V lost 1 base and J 6 bases, leaving 9 bases between the germline ends. The CDR3 bases are TGTGCCAGCAGCTTAGAGGGCCTGAAGACCCAGTACTTC. Its translation: CASSLEGLKTQYF.

The chain joins TRBV11-2 to TRBJ2-3; the match to TRBD2 covers 13 bases. With V trimmed by 2 bases and J by 3 bases, 8 bases remained unmatched. Germline V gene data show CDR1 as SGHAT and CDR2 as FQNNGV. CDR3 length: 18 residues. The CDR3 sequence is CASSLPTLAGGPTDTQYF. The CDR3 DNA is TGTGCCAGCAGCTTACCAACACTAGCGGGAGGGCCGACAGATACGCAGTATTTT.

The chain links TRBV10-2 to TRBJ2-7; D is unclear. Germline V lookup: CDR1 WSHSY, CDR2 SAAADI. Trimming cost V 3 bases and J 0 bases, with 6 bases left between them. The CDR3 sequence is 13 residues long. The CDR3 DNA sequence: TGCGCCAGCAGTGAATACAGCTCCTACGAGCAGTACTTC. This codes for CASSEYSSYEQYF.

The rearrangement joins TRBV2 to TRBJ2-7, with a tentative D call TRBD1 (5 bases). In germline, CDR1 is SNHLY, CDR2 FYNNEI. V was trimmed by 7 bases and J by 2 bases, leaving 24 bases between them. The CDR3 contains 17 residues. CDR3 nucleotide sequence: TGTGCCAGCACCCTCGACAGCCGCCCCCCCATTGCCTACGAGCAGTACTTC. Translation gives CASTLDSRPPIAYEQYF.

The V gene is TRBV5-1, the J gene TRBJ2-3; 7 bases fit TRBD1. The CDR3 contains 15 residues. Germline trimming cut 6 bases from V and 3 bases from J; bases unmatched to any gene: 10. Germline CDR1 SGHRS, CDR2 YFSETQ. In DNA form, the CDR3 reads TGCGCCAGCATTGGGGGCGCAGGGGGAACAGATACGCAGTATTTT. Translating it yields CASIGGAGGTDTQYF.

V usage is TRBV5-1 and J usage is TRBJ2-1; no firm D call. The CDR3 extends over 12 amino acids. CDR1 and CDR2 from the germline V gene are SGHRS and YFSETQ. V was cut by 3 bases and J by 10 bases, with 11 bases left in between. CDR3 protein: CASSWSTREQFF. Written as DNA, the CDR3 is TGCGCCAGCAGCTGGTCGACACGGGAGCAGTTCTTC.

This clonotype occurred a few times. The CDR3 DNA sequence: TGTGCCAGCAGTCCCAGAGTTACACAGGGTCGGCAGCCCCAGCATTTT. Its translation is CASSPRVTQGRQPQHF. The J gene is TRBJ1-5, the V gene TRBV6-1; maybe TRBD1 (6 bases). Germline V gives CDR1 MNHNS, CDR2 SASEGT. V was trimmed by 5 bases and J by 7 bases, leaving 21 bases between them. CDR3 length: 16 residues.

A few counts support this clonotype. The J gene is TRBJ2-5, the V gene TRBV12-3 or TRBV12-4; 10 bases map to TRBD1. Trimming removed 10 bases from V and 7 bases from J; junction bases left unmatched: 6. This CDR3 has 12 residues. In DNA form, the CDR3 reads TGTGCCACCGGGACAGGGGTAGGGACCCAGTACTTC. It translates to CATGTGVGTQYF.

This clonotype occurred many times. Here the CDR3 DNA reads TGTGCCAGCAGCTTGCCCGGAGCCAAAAACATTCAGTACTTC. This codes for CASSLPGAKNIQYF. The V call is TRBV5-6, the J call TRBJ2-4; D is uncertain. The V gene lost 1 base and the J gene lost 0 bases, with 5 bases spanning the gap. This CDR3 has 14 amino acids. Germline-derived CDR1 and CDR2 are SGHDT and YYEEEE.

This clonotype was picked up a small number of times. The CDR3 here is CASRLTGFYEQYF. The CDR3, as DNA: TGTGCCAGCAGGCTTACAGGGTTCTACGAGCAGTACTTC. This sequence joins TRBV12-3 or TRBV12-4 and TRBJ2-7; D is possibly TRBD1 (6 bases). The CDR3 runs to 13 residues. V lost 6 bases, J lost 3 bases, and 12 bases lay in between.

The CDR3 DNA reads as TGTGCCAGCAACCGTGGACTAGCGGTCCCCGGGGAGCTGTTTTTT. This gives the protein CASNRGLAVPGELFF. V gene TRBV3-1 combines with J gene TRBJ2-2, with 10 bases matching TRBD2. Germline V gene sequence: CDR1 LGHDT, CDR2 YNNKEL (reference sequence). The V segment lost 7 bases and the J segment 6 bases; nucleotides outside the gene matches: 8. The CDR3 extends over 15 amino acids.

The rearrangement joins TRBV18 to TRBJ1-1; possibly TRBD1 for D (5 bases). Trimming cost V 3 bases and J 2 bases, with 13 bases left between them. The germline CDR1 and CDR2 sequences are KGHSH and LQKENI. This CDR3 is 15 amino acids long. This CDR3 is CASSPRDGFNTEAFF. CDR3 in DNA: TGTGCCAGCTCACCCCGGGACGGATTTAACACTGAAGCTTTCTTT.

This clonotype has more than one count but fewer than ten. The chain joins TRBV15 to TRBJ2-5; 10 nucleotides agree with TRBD2. The trim removed 1 base at V and 13 bases at J, leaving 6 bases unmatched. CDR1 and CDR2 from the germline V gene are LNHNV and YYDKDF (reference sequence). The length of the CDR3 is 13 residues. CDR3 bases: TGTGCCACCAGCAGAGGGGAGACTAGCGGGTCGTACTTC. Its translation: CATSRGETSGSYF.

The sample holds many counts of this clonotype. The chain is built from TRBV7-2 and TRBJ2-1, with 9 bases fitting TRBD2. Germline V lookup: CDR1 SGHTA, CDR2 FQGNSA. The CDR3 sequence is 16 residues long. V was clipped by 3 bases and J by 2 bases; unmatched bases: 5. CDR3 in amino acids: CASSFEREAPYNEQFF. The DNA for the CDR3 is TGTGCCAGCAGCTTTGAGCGGGAGGCCCCCTACAATGAGCAGTTCTTC.

The chain couples TRBV14 to TRBJ2-7; D is uncertain. Germline V gene lookup returns CDR1 SGHDN and CDR2 FVKESK. The CDR3 contains 15 residues. With 1 base removed from V and 4 bases from J, the gap between germline ends came to 14 bases. DNA for the CDR3: TGTGCCAGCAGCCAAGGAGGCCTGACCTCTTACGAGCAGTACTTC. It translates to CASSQGGLTSYEQYF.